There are a few counts of the clone carrying this T cell receptor beta chain. These data belong to a study of regulatory T cells in long-lasting Graves disease. V gave up 5 bases and J gave up 9 bases, with 14 bases separating them. The CDR3 is 13 amino acids. Time point here: persistent/refractory GD, antithyroid drugs over 5 years with positive TRAb. Scientists built the TCR library using RNA that was extracted from PBMCs. Building of the TCR beta libraries involved iRepertoire HTBI primers and Arm-PCR of CDR3 regions. TCRdb reanalysed the multiplex PCR reads using MiXCR and keeps one entry per CDR3 protein. Of about 430,000 distinct CDR3 sequences detected, 21% appear once; the ten largest clones hold roughly an eighth.

This sequence joins TRBV12-3 or TRBV12-4 and TRBJ2-4; tentative D call: TRBD2 (6 bases). This TCR was recovered from a female donor with Graves disease. Sequenced here: peripheral blood mononuclear cells (PBMCs), sampled when the disease was refractory, from a patient treated with antithyroid drugs. The DNA of the CDR3 is TGTGCCAGCAGTCCACCTGGGACTGCCATTCAGTACTTC. It codes for CASSPPGTAIQYF.